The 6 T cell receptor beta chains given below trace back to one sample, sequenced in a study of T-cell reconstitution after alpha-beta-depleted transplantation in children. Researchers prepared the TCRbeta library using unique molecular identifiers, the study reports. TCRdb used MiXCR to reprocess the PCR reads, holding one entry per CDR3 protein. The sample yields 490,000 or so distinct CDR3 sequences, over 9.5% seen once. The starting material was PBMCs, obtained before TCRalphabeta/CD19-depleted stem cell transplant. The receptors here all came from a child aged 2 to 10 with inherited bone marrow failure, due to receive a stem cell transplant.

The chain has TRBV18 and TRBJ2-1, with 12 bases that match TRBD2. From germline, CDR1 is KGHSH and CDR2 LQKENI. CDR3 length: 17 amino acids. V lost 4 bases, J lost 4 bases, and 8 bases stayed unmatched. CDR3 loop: CASSLLTGTSGYNEQFF. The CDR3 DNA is TGTGCCAGCTCACTCCTCACCGGGACTAGCGGGTACAATGAGCAGTTCTTC.

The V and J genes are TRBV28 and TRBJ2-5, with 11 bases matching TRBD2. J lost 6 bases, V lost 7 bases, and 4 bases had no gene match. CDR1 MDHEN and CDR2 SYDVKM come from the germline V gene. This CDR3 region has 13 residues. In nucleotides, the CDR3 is TGTGCCAGCACAACTAGCGGGAGACAGACCCAGTACTTC. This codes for CASTTSGRQTQYF.

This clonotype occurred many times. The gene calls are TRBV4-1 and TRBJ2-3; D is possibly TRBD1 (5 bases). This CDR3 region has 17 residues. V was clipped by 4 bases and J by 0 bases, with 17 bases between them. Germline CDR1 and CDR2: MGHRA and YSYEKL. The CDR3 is CASSLITSQGSTDTQYF. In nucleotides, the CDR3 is TGCGCCAGCAGCCTCATTACATCCCAGGGTAGCACAGATACGCAGTATTTT.

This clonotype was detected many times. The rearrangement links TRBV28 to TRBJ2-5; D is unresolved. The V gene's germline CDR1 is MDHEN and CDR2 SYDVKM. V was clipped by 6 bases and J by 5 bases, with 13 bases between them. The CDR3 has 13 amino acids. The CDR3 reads CASSPSLGETQYF. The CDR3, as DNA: TGTGCCAGCAGCCCCTCCCTGGGGGAGACCCAGTACTTC.

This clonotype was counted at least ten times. The CDR3 DNA is TGTGCCTGGAGTGTAATCGTTGATGAGCAGTTCTTC. Translating gives CAWSVIVDEQFF. The rearrangement uses TRBV30 and TRBJ2-1; D is undetermined. In germline, CDR1 is GTSNPN, CDR2 SVGIG (reference sequence). This CDR3 is built from 12 residues. Trimming pared 0 bases from V and 8 bases from J, leaving 8 bases between. The whole variable domain, filled in from reference TRBV30 and TRBJ2-1, reads SQTIHQWPATLVQPVGSPLSLECTVEGTSNPNLYWYRQAAGRGLQLLFYSVGIGQISSEVPQNLSASRPQDRQFILSSKKLLLSDSGFYLCAWSVIVDEQFFGPGTRLTVL.

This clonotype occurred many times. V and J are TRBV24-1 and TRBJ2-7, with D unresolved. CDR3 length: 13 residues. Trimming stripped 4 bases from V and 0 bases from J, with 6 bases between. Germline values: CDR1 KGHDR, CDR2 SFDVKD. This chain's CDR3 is CATSDRTSYEQYF. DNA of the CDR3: TGTGCCACCAGTGACAGGACCTCCTACGAGCAGTACTTC.